This T cell receptor (beta chain) was sequenced for a study of beta chain features in type 1 diabetes. Study-level points and caveats: Patients' naive, central memory and regulatory TCRB repertoires appeared more alike than those of healthy donors.

The CDR3 is made up of 16 amino acids. The V end lost 6 bases, the J end lost 3 bases, and 18 bases lay between the germline ends. The germline gives CDR1 MDHEN, CDR2 SYDVKM. Turning to this clone: What it binds is not known.

Expressed TCRB transcripts got sequenced, as all isolated RNA was reverse transcribed. Sequencing used immunoSEQ multiplex PCR; TCRdb keeps in-frame clones, though not all of them. Among 450,000 or so clones, approximately 10% were seen once, and the ten largest hold approximately 0.05%. The clonotype comes from a woman younger than 35 in good health. V usage is TRBV28 and J usage is TRBJ1-5; maybe TRBD1 (5 bases). Sequencing was performed on naive CD4+ T cells from blood. The CDR3 reads CASSTTKEGVNQPQHF. The CDR3 bases are TGTGCCAGCAGCACCACAAAGGAAGGGGTCAATCAGCCCCAGCATTTT.